The 9 T cell receptor beta chains in this list originate from one sample, sequenced in a study of T-cell memory formation after mild COVID-19. MiXCR, applied by TCRdb to the 5' RACE reads, yields one record per CDR3 protein. The sample lists hundreds of thousands of distinct CDR3 sequences; roughly 20% were seen once. What was sequenced was PBMCs or a T cell subset sorted from them (not recorded which). The receptors stem from an adult woman who had mild COVID-19 (a few samples of this study predate the infection). Cell type and time point are not known.

This clonotype has just a few counts. The genes are TRBV20-1 and TRBJ2-5, with 8 bases fitting TRBD2. This CDR3 has 16 residues. Trimming removed 1 base from V and 1 base from J; junction bases left unmatched: 8. Looked up from germline, CDR1 is DFQATT and CDR2 is SNEGSKA (reference sequence). CDR3 in amino acids: CSARAVQRGSQETQYF. The CDR3 DNA sequence: TGCAGTGCTAGAGCAGTACAGCGGGGGTCCCAAGAGACCCAGTACTTC.

The J gene is TRBJ1-1, the V gene TRBV12-3 or TRBV12-4, with D perhaps matching TRBD1 (5 bases). V dropped 5 bases and J dropped 0 bases, with 13 bases sitting between them. This CDR3 comprises 15 residues. This chain's CDR3 is CASSTGGYLNTEAFF. The CDR3 coding sequence is TGTGCCAGCAGTACTGGGGGGTACCTGAACACTGAAGCTTTCTTT.

This clonotype came up a few times. The CDR3 DNA is TGTGCCAGCAGTTACGTTCGTAATTCTAACTATGGCTACACCTTC. It codes for CASSYVRNSNYGYTF. This chain joins TRBV6-5 and TRBJ1-2; D uncertain. The germline V gene encodes CDR1 MNHEY and CDR2 SVGAGI. The V end was cut by 2 bases, the J end by 0 bases, with 10 bases between. The CDR3 spans 15 residues.

The V call is TRBV7-2, the J call TRBJ2-7; perhaps TRBD1 as D (5 bases). CDR3 length: 16 amino acids. Between the trimmed V and J ends, which lost 3 bases and 0 bases, there was a span of 15 bases. CDR1 and CDR2 from the germline V gene are SGHTA and FQGNSA. This CDR3 is CASSFGRARISYEQYF. DNA of the CDR3: TGTGCCAGCAGCTTTGGCAGGGCACGCATCTCCTACGAGCAGTACTTC.

This rearrangement joins TRBV5-1 to TRBJ2-7; weak D call: TRBD2 (5 bases). Trimming took 4 bases from V and 2 from J, leaving 10 bases between them. Per the germline V gene, CDR1 is SGHRS and CDR2 is YFSETQ. The CDR3 spans 13 residues. The CDR3 sequence is CASSAAGTYEQYF. The DNA of the CDR3 is TGCGCCAGCAGCGCCGCCGGGACCTACGAGCAGTACTTC.

This clonotype was found a few times. The V gene is TRBV7-9, the J gene TRBJ1-2; no firm D call. Germline loops: CDR1 SEHNR, CDR2 FQNEAQ (reference sequence). This CDR3 has 14 residues. Trimming took off 5 bases at V and 8 bases at J, with 18 bases between the two ends. This CDR3 is CASSPPLDYEGYTF. The CDR3 DNA follows: TGTGCCAGCAGCCCTCCATTGGATTATGAGGGCTACACCTTC.

This clonotype was seen more than once but under ten times. The chain couples TRBV4-1 to TRBJ2-3; D is possibly TRBD1 (6 bases). The V gene lost 3 bases and the J gene lost 6 bases, with 10 bases spanning the gap. CDR3 length: 13 amino acids. Germline loops: CDR1 MGHRA, CDR2 YSYEKL. This CDR3 is CASSHAGADTQYF. The CDR3 DNA is TGCGCCAGCAGCCATGCAGGGGCCGATACGCAGTATTTT.

This sequence joins TRBV7-9 and TRBJ1-1, with a weak D call TRBD1 (6 bases). Germline assignment: CDR1 SEHNR and CDR2 FQNEAQ (reference sequence). Between the trimmed V and J ends, which lost 4 bases and 6 bases, there was a span of 15 bases. CDR3 length: 14 amino acids. DNA for the CDR3: TGTGCCAGCAGCTCAACACAGGGTTCGGCTGAAGCTTTCTTT. Translated, it gives CASSSTQGSAEAFF.

This chain uses TRBV30 with TRBJ1-6; D is possibly TRBD1 (6 bases). The CDR3 is 14 residues long. CDR1 is GTSNPN, CDR2 SVGIG, per germline (reference sequence). V lost 2 bases to trimming and J lost 10 bases, with 15 bases between them. In DNA, the CDR3 is TGTGCCTGGAGTTCCGACAGGTCGCAGTCACCCCTCCACTTT. Amino acid sequence: CAWSSDRSQSPLHF. Full variable domain (missing parts from reference TRBV30 and TRBJ1-6): SQTIHQWPATLVQPVGSPLSLECTVEGTSNPNLYWYRQAAGRGLQLLFYSVGIGQISSEVPQNLSASRPQDRQFILSSKKLLLSDSGFYLCAWSSDRSQSPLHFGNGTRLTVT.